This T cell receptor beta chain was sequenced for a study of blood T cell repertoires in COVID-19. Whole-study context: Samples of COVID-19 (acute and convalescent) were obtained from the United States, Italy and Spain. Sources were T cells, B-cell-depleted T cells, or PBMCs; the material itself was cDNA or gDNA.

As originally analysed: How many nucleated cells were present was estimated from reference gene primer amplification. The method was immunoSEQ multiplex PCR; TCRdb's version includes in-frame clones alone and lacks a portion of them. V and J calls and clone size are copied from that table; D and trimming were computed from the DNA. The data show approximately 74,000 clones, with roughly 79% seen just once and roughly 50% held by the top ten. This clone was seen more than once but under ten times. The junction had 1 base not matched to a gene; V was cut back by 0 bases and J by 1 base. The CDR3 has 17 amino acids. CDR1 KGHDR and CDR2 SFDVKD come from the germline V gene.

The chain carries TRBV24-1 and TRBJ2-2; 10 nucleotides align to TRBD2. Material for sequencing was peripheral blood. This receptor was obtained from a human donor in a cohort sampled during active COVID-19. The CDR3 DNA sequence: TGTGCCACCAGTGATTTGACTAGCGGGGTGAACACCGGGGAGCTGTTTTTT. This translates into CATSDLTSGVNTGELFF.